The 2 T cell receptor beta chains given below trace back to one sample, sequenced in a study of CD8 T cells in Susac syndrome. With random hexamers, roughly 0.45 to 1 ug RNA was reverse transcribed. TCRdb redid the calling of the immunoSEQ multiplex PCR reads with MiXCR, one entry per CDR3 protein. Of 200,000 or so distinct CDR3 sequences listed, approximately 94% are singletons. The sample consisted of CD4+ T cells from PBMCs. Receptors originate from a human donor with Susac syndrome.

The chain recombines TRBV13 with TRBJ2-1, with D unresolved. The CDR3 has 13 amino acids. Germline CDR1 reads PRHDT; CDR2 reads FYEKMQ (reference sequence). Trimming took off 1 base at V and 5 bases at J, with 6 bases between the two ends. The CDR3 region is CASSLVINNEQFF. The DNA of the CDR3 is TGTGCCAGCAGCTTAGTTATTAACAATGAGCAGTTCTTC.

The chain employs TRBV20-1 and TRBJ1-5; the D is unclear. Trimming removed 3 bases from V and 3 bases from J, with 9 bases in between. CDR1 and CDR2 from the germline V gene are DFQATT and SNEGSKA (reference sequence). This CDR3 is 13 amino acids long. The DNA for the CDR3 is TGCAGTGCTAGTGCCAGCCCCAATCAGCCCCAGCATTTT. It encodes CSASASPNQPQHF.